Listed below are T cell receptor beta chains from one sample, sequenced in a study. One entry per CDR3 protein results from TCRdb running MiXCR on the 5' RACE reads. The sample contains 50,000 to 65,000 distinct CDR3 sequences, roughly 20% of which appear only once. Material for sequencing was tumor-infiltrating Tregs sorted from the breast tumor. The receptors were gathered from a female donor with breast cancer. The CDR3 runs from the conserved cysteine through the conserved F or W. Fields, in order: V gene, J gene, clone size, D gene, CDR3 protein, CDR3 DNA. D genes are given only for firm matches. Rows may omit the clone size; those that give it use once, few, many or a size class.

v_gene: TRBV20-1
j_gene: TRBJ2-3
abundance: .
d_gene: TRBD2
CDR3aa: CSATGLAGVTDTQYF
CDR3nt: TGCAGTGCTACCGGACTAGCGGGAGTCACAGATACGCAGTATTTT

v_gene: TRBV5-1
j_gene: TRBJ2-1
abundance: few
d_gene: TRBD2
CDR3aa: CASSDSGSVENEQFF
CDR3nt: TGCGCCAGCAGCGATAGCGGGAGCGTAGAGAATGAGCAGTTCTTC

v_gene: TRBV15
j_gene: TRBJ2-5
abundance: .
d_gene: .
CDR3aa: CATSRDPGYQETQYF
CDR3nt: TGTGCCACCAGCAGAGACCCAGGGTACCAAGAGACCCAGTACTTC

v_gene: TRBV6-2/TRBV6-3
j_gene: TRBJ1-6
abundance: few
d_gene: .
CDR3aa: CASRRNNSPLHF
CDR3nt: TGTGCCAGCAGAAGGAATAATTCACCCCTCCACTTT

v_gene: TRBV18
j_gene: TRBJ2-3
abundance: few
d_gene: .
CDR3aa: CASSHLIAESTDTQYF
CDR3nt: TGTGCCAGCTCACACCTTATAGCGGAAAGCACAGATACGCAGTATTTT

v_gene: TRBV7-3
j_gene: TRBJ2-7
abundance: .
d_gene: TRBD1
CDR3aa: CASSLSHHRGGYEQYF
CDR3nt: TGTGCCAGCAGCTTAAGTCACCACAGGGGTGGTTACGAGCAGTACTTC

v_gene: TRBV2
j_gene: TRBJ1-6
abundance: .
d_gene: .
CDR3aa: CASSEESYNSPLHF
CDR3nt: TGTGCCAGCAGTGAAGAATCCTATAATTCACCCCTCCACTTT

v_gene: TRBV7-9
j_gene: TRBJ1-1
abundance: few
d_gene: .
CDR3aa: CASTASTNEAFF
CDR3nt: TGTGCCAGCACAGCATCAACTAATGAAGCTTTCTTT

v_gene: TRBV24-1
j_gene: TRBJ2-2
abundance: .
d_gene: TRBD1
CDR3aa: CATSVQGANTGELFF
CDR3nt: TGTGCCACCAGTGTCCAGGGGGCGAACACCGGGGAGCTGTTTTTT

v_gene: TRBV20-1
j_gene: TRBJ2-7
abundance: .
d_gene: TRBD2
CDR3aa: CSASFAGGSYEQYF
CDR3nt: TGCAGTGCTAGTTTTGCGGGGGGGTCGTACGAGCAGTACTTC

v_gene: TRBV24-1
j_gene: TRBJ2-5
abundance: few
d_gene: .
CDR3aa: CATLIRAVQETQYF
CDR3nt: TGTGCCACCTTAATAAGGGCCGTACAGGAGACCCAGTACTTC

v_gene: TRBV7-8
j_gene: TRBJ2-1
abundance: many
d_gene: TRBD2
CDR3aa: CASSLTPASGEQFF
CDR3nt: TGTGCCAGCAGCTTAACTCCGGCTAGCGGGGAGCAGTTCTTC

v_gene: TRBV9
j_gene: TRBJ2-3
abundance: many
d_gene: .
CDR3aa: CASSVGADTQYF
CDR3nt: TGTGCCAGCAGCGTAGGTGCGGATACGCAGTATTTT

v_gene: TRBV7-9
j_gene: TRBJ2-2
abundance: few
d_gene: .
CDR3aa: CASSLGGANTGELFF
CDR3nt: TGTGCCAGCAGCTTAGGGGGTGCGAACACCGGGGAGCTGTTTTTT

v_gene: TRBV5-1
j_gene: TRBJ2-3
abundance: many
d_gene: .
CDR3aa: CASSLRRGDTQYF
CDR3nt: TGCGCCAGCAGCCTACGTCGGGGAGATACGCAGTATTTT

v_gene: TRBV20-1
j_gene: TRBJ2-1
abundance: .
d_gene: .
CDR3aa: CSASFNEQFF
CDR3nt: TGCAGTGCGAGTTTCAATGAGCAGTTCTTC

v_gene: TRBV3-1
j_gene: TRBJ1-1
abundance: .
d_gene: TRBD1
CDR3aa: CASSPPPSTGRDTEAFF
CDR3nt: TGTGCCAGCAGCCCTCCTCCATCGACAGGGAGGGACACTGAAGCTTTCTTT

v_gene: TRBV27
j_gene: TRBJ1-6
abundance: few
d_gene: .
CDR3aa: CASSTQGLRNSPLHF
CDR3nt: TGTGCCAGCAGTACCCAGGGACTTCGTAATTCACCCCTCCACTTT

v_gene: TRBV7-3
j_gene: TRBJ2-7
abundance: many
d_gene: TRBD2
CDR3aa: CASSAGGGSEQYF
CDR3nt: TGTGCCAGCAGCGCAGGCGGGGGGAGCGAGCAGTACTTC

v_gene: TRBV20-1
j_gene: TRBJ1-5
abundance: many
d_gene: .
CDR3aa: CSARVQGGSNQPQHF
CDR3nt: TGCAGTGCTAGAGTCCAGGGAGGGAGCAATCAGCCCCAGCATTTT

v_gene: TRBV7-2
j_gene: TRBJ1-2
abundance: .
d_gene: TRBD1
CDR3aa: CASSCPGQGFNYGYTF
CDR3nt: TGTGCCAGCAGCTGCCCGGGACAGGGGTTTAACTATGGCTACACCTTC

v_gene: TRBV7-2
j_gene: TRBJ1-2
abundance: .
d_gene: .
CDR3aa: CAAAMDSNYGYTF
CDR3nt: TGTGCCGCTGCGATGGATTCTAACTATGGCTACACCTTC

v_gene: TRBV20-1
j_gene: TRBJ1-6
abundance: .
d_gene: .
CDR3aa: CSARDGGVNSPPHF
CDR3nt: TGCAGTGCTAGAGACGGGGGGGTTAATTCACCCCCCCACTTT

v_gene: TRBV27
j_gene: TRBJ2-7
abundance: many
d_gene: TRBD2
CDR3aa: CASSDSGNRYEQYF
CDR3nt: TGTGCCAGCAGTGATAGCGGGAACCGGTACGAGCAGTACTTC

v_gene: TRBV7-3
j_gene: TRBJ2-5
abundance: few
d_gene: .
CDR3aa: CASSPMGGVETQYF
CDR3nt: TGTGCCAGCAGCCCAATGGGGGGAGTGGAGACCCAGTACTTC

v_gene: TRBV5-1
j_gene: TRBJ1-2
abundance: .
d_gene: .
CDR3aa: CASSLEAANYGYTF
CDR3nt: TGCGCCAGCAGCTTGGAAGCCGCCAACTATGGCTACACCTTC

v_gene: TRBV20-1
j_gene: TRBJ2-7
abundance: .
d_gene: TRBD1
CDR3aa: CSVNRGLSEQYF
CDR3nt: TGCAGTGTAAACAGGGGGCTAAGTGAGCAGTACTTC

v_gene: TRBV7-2
j_gene: TRBJ2-5
abundance: .
d_gene: TRBD2
CDR3aa: CASTRGGGQETQYF
CDR3nt: TGTGCCAGCACCCGTGGGGGGGGTCAAGAGACCCAGTACTTC

v_gene: TRBV12-3/TRBV12-4
j_gene: TRBJ1-5
abundance: .
d_gene: TRBD1
CDR3aa: CASRRTGGDQPQHF
CDR3nt: TGTGCCAGCAGACGAACAGGGGGCGATCAGCCCCAGCATTTT

v_gene: TRBV5-6
j_gene: TRBJ1-1
abundance: .
d_gene: .
CDR3aa: CASSQIGQLNTEAFF
CDR3nt: TGTGCCAGCAGCCAGATAGGACAGTTGAACACTGAAGCTTTCTTT

v_gene: TRBV20-1
j_gene: TRBJ2-1
abundance: .
d_gene: TRBD1
CDR3aa: CSAPRQGPGSYNEQFF
CDR3nt: TGCAGTGCTCCTAGACAGGGGCCAGGCTCCTACAATGAGCAGTTCTTC

v_gene: TRBV7-7
j_gene: TRBJ2-1
abundance: few
d_gene: .
CDR3aa: CASSLGGSPLDEQFF
CDR3nt: TGTGCTAGCAGCTTAGGCGGTTCCCCCCTAGATGAGCAGTTCTTC

v_gene: TRBV20-1
j_gene: TRBJ1-3
abundance: few
d_gene: .
CDR3aa: CSAIGQRGNTIYF
CDR3nt: TGCAGTGCTATCGGACAAAGAGGAAACACCATATATTTT

v_gene: TRBV6-1
j_gene: TRBJ2-5
abundance: few
d_gene: TRBD1
CDR3aa: CASNFPPGQGEIETQYF
CDR3nt: TGTGCCAGCAACTTCCCTCCGGGACAGGGGGAGATAGAGACCCAGTACTTC

v_gene: TRBV12-3/TRBV12-4
j_gene: TRBJ2-1
abundance: many
d_gene: .
CDR3aa: CASSLSLAYNEQFF
CDR3nt: TGTGCCAGCAGTTTATCCCTCGCTTACAATGAGCAGTTCTTC

v_gene: TRBV29-1
j_gene: TRBJ2-5
abundance: few
d_gene: TRBD2
CDR3aa: CSVRGGLETQYF
CDR3nt: TGCAGCGTTCGGGGGGGTCTAGAGACCCAGTACTTC

v_gene: TRBV5-1
j_gene: TRBJ2-3
abundance: many
d_gene: .
CDR3aa: CASSLARVATDTQYF
CDR3nt: TGCGCCAGCAGCTTGGCCAGGGTCGCCACAGATACGCAGTATTTT